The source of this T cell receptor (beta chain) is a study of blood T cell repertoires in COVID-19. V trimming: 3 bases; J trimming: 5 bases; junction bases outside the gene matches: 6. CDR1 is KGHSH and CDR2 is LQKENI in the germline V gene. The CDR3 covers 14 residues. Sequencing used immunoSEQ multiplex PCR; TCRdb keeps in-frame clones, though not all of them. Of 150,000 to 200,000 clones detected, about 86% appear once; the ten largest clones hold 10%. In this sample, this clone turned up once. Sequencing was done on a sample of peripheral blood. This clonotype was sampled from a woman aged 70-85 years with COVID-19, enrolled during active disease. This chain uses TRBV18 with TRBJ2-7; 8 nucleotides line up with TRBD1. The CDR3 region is CASSPRTGNDEQYF. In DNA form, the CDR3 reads TGTGCCAGCTCACCCAGGACAGGGAACGACGAGCAGTACTTC.